What follows are 21 T cell receptor beta chains derived from one specimen sequenced in a study of blood T cell repertoires in COVID-19. Sequencing used immunoSEQ multiplex PCR; TCRdb keeps in-frame clones, though not all of them. The sample lists hundreds of thousands of clones, around 90% occurring once. Source material: PBMCs or T cells enriched from blood (not recorded which). The receptors originated from a young man who had been exposed to COVID-19.

The chain is built from TRBV18 and TRBJ1-2; D ambiguous. This CDR3 comprises 17 residues. Germline-derived CDR1 and CDR2 are KGHSH and LQKENI. The V end lost 2 bases, the J end lost 1 base, and 17 bases lay between the germline ends. The CDR3 is CASSPTRGGQNNYGYTF. The CDR3 bases are TGTGCCAGCTCACCAACCCGAGGCGGGCAGAATAACTATGGCTACACCTTC. Based on the CDR3 plus reference TRBV18 and TRBJ1-2, the full variable domain is NAGVMQNPRHLVRRRGQEARLRCSPMKGHSHVYWYRQLPEEGLKFMVYLQKENIIDESGMPKERFSAEFPKEGPSILRIQQVVRGDSAAYFCASSPTRGGQNNYGYTFGSGTRLTVV.

This rearrangement joins TRBV7-6 to TRBJ2-7, with D perhaps matching TRBD2 (6 bases). The V gene lost 5 bases and the J gene lost 7 bases, with 15 bases spanning the gap. In germline, CDR1 is SGHVS, CDR2 FNYEAQ. This CDR3 contains 13 residues. This chain's CDR3 is CASSQGAGLEQYF. CDR3 DNA: TGTGCCAGCAGCCAAGGGGCGGGGCTTGAGCAGTACTTC.

The V and J genes are TRBV27 and TRBJ2-1; 8 bases are shared with TRBD2. CDR3 length equals 15 residues. The germline gives CDR1 MNHEY, CDR2 SMNVEV (reference sequence). Trimming removed 4 bases from V and 3 bases from J; junction bases left unmatched: 5. CDR3 DNA sequence: TGTGCCAGCAGTTCAAGGGGACTAGTCTACAATGAGCAGTTCTTC. This codes for CASSSRGLVYNEQFF.

This clone was seen only once. The V call is TRBV3-1 (or the pseudogene TRBV3-2), the J call TRBJ2-7; D possibly corresponds to TRBD2 (5 bases). The CDR3 contains 14 residues. Looked up from germline, CDR1 is LGHDT and CDR2 is YNNKEL (reference sequence). The V end was cut by 2 bases, the J end by 1 base, with 9 bases between. The CDR3 bases are TGTGCCAGCAGCCAAATGAGGGCGTCCTACGAGCAGTACTTC. Translated, it gives CASSQMRASYEQYF.

The rearrangement links TRBV25-1 to TRBJ1-2, with 11 bases aligning to TRBD1. The V gene end was trimmed by 4 bases and the J gene end by 8 bases; junction bases not matched to a gene: 6. In germline, CDR1 is MGHDK, CDR2 SYGVNS. This CDR3 is built from 14 residues. The CDR3 sequence is CASSAGQGVGGYTF. DNA of the CDR3: TGTGCCAGCAGTGCGGGACAGGGGGTGGGGGGCTACACCTTC.

The chain is built from TRBV9 and TRBJ2-2, with TRBD2 matching over 12 bases. CDR3 size: 18 residues. The V gene end was trimmed by 0 bases and the J gene end by 4 bases; junction bases not matched to a gene: 7. Germline CDR1 and CDR2: SGDLS and YYNGEE. The CDR3 is CASSVGLAGELGTGELFF. For the CDR3, the DNA is TGTGCCAGCAGCGTAGGACTAGCGGGGGAGCTGGGCACCGGGGAGCTGTTTTTT. Full variable domain (missing parts from reference TRBV9 and TRBJ2-2): DSGVTQTPKHLITATGQRVTLRCSPRSGDLSVYWYQQSLDQGLQFLIQYYNGEERAKGNILERFSAQQFPDLHSELNLSSLELGDSALYFCASSVGLAGELGTGELFFGEGSRLTVL.

The J gene is TRBJ2-1, the V gene TRBV4-1; D is undetermined. Germline CDR1 MGHRA, CDR2 YSYEKL. Deletions cut 0 bases from V and 5 bases from J, with 5 bases between. The CDR3 is 13 amino acids. The DNA of the CDR3 is TGCGCCAGCAGCCAAGACAGGAACAATGAGCAGTTCTTC. Translated: CASSQDRNNEQFF.

As concerns this clone: One end of the junction does not line up with germline, which may come from a read error. The chain links TRBV11-2 to TRBJ1-5, with D possibly matching TRBD1 (6 bases). The CDR3 contains 13 residues. Per germline, CDR1 SGHAT and CDR2 FQNNGV. CDR3 coding DNA: TGTGCCAGCTCCCCAGGGGCAAATCAGCCCCAACATTTT. This translates into CASSPGANQPQHF.

This chain joins TRBV4-1 and TRBJ1-5; D is uncertain. There are 14 residues in the CDR3. CDR1 and CDR2 (germline): MGHRA, YSYEKL. With 0 bases removed from V and 7 bases from J, the gap between germline ends came to 10 bases. CDR3 amino acids: CASSQETGGQPQHF. The CDR3 DNA is TGCGCCAGCAGCCAAGAGACGGGAGGGCAGCCCCAGCATTTT.

The chain has TRBV28 and TRBJ1-1, with TRBD1 matching 7 bases. Germline trimming cut 7 bases from V and 5 bases from J; bases unmatched to any gene: 13. In germline, CDR1 is MDHEN, CDR2 SYDVKM. This CDR3 comprises 15 residues. CDR3 sequence: CASIKTDRVGTEAFF. DNA for the CDR3: TGTGCCAGCATAAAGACCGACAGGGTTGGGACTGAAGCTTTCTTT. Based on the CDR3 plus reference TRBV28 and TRBJ1-1, the full variable domain is DVKVTQSSRYLVKRTGEKVFLECVQDMDHENMFWYRQDPGLGLRLIYFSYDVKMKEKGDIPEGYSVSREKKERFSLILESASTNQTSMYLCASIKTDRVGTEAFFGQGTRLTVV.

As DNA, the CDR3 is TGTGCCAGCAGCTGGGCTCACCGGATCCCTGAAGCTTTCTTT. Its translation: CASSWAHRIPEAFF. The J gene is TRBJ1-1, the V gene TRBV5-6; no firm D call. The germline V and J ends were trimmed by 3 bases and 6 bases, with 15 bases remaining between them. Germline assignment: CDR1 SGHDT and CDR2 YYEEEE. This CDR3 has 14 amino acids. The complete variable domain, with remaining parts taken from reference TRBV5-6 and TRBJ1-1, reads DAGVTQSPTHLIKTRGQQVTLRCSPKSGHDTVSWYQQALGQGPQFIFQYYEEEERQRGNFPDRFSGHQFPNYSSELNVNALLLGDSALYLCASSWAHRIPEAFFGQGTRLTVV.

This clone came up once. This chain links TRBV7-3 with TRBJ2-2, with no clear D. Germline CDR1 SGHTA, CDR2 FQGTGA. The CDR3 loop spans 15 amino acids. V lost 1 base and J lost 0, with 6 bases in between. The chain's CDR3 is CASSLMPTNTGELFF. In nucleotides, the CDR3 is TGTGCCAGCAGCTTAATGCCTACGAACACCGGGGAGCTGTTTTTT.

V gene TRBV29-1 combines with J gene TRBJ2-1, with D perhaps matching TRBD1 (6 bases). This CDR3 region has 12 residues. V was clipped by 6 bases and J by 9 bases, with 15 bases between them. Germline-derived CDR1 and CDR2 are SQVTM and ANQGSEA. The CDR3, as DNA: TGCAGCGTCCTGATGGGCAGGGGTGAGCAGTTCTTC. Its protein product is CSVLMGRGEQFF.

This clone occurred a few times. V is TRBV3-1 (or the pseudogene TRBV3-2) and J is TRBJ2-7, with no clear D. Germline V lookup: CDR1 LGHDT, CDR2 YNNKEL (reference sequence). The length of the CDR3 is 12 residues. With 2 bases removed from V and 3 bases from J, the gap between germline ends came to 5 bases. CDR3 DNA sequence: TGTGCCAGCAGCCAAAGCTTCTACGAGCAGTACTTC. This gives the protein CASSQSFYEQYF.

The chain uses TRBV19 and TRBJ1-1; D perhaps matches TRBD1 (5 bases). The ends were cut back, 10 bases at V and 4 bases at J, with 25 bases in the middle. Germline V gives CDR1 LNHDA, CDR2 SQIVND (reference sequence). The CDR3 covers 16 residues. Here the CDR3 reads CATLVRQGNKRTEAFF. The DNA of the CDR3 is TGTGCCACCCTAGTTAGGCAGGGCAACAAGCGCACTGAAGCTTTCTTT.

V and J are TRBV6-5 and TRBJ1-4; 7 positions match TRBD1. CDR1 is MNHEY and CDR2 is SVGAGI in the germline V gene. The CDR3 totals 14 residues. V trimming: 0 bases; J trimming: 6 bases; junction bases outside the gene matches: 1. CDR3 protein: CASSYSTGYEKLFF. The CDR3 DNA reads as TGTGCCAGCAGTTACTCGACAGGGTATGAAAAACTGTTTTTT.

V is TRBV12-3 or TRBV12-4 and J is TRBJ2-5; TRBD1 matches at 7 bases. The trim removed 5 bases at V and 6 bases at J, leaving 6 bases unmatched. The CDR3 loop spans 13 amino acids. In nucleotides, the CDR3 is TGTGCCAGCAGTGTCAACAGGGGACAGACCCAGTACTTC. Its translation: CASSVNRGQTQYF.

J is TRBJ1-1 and V is TRBV7-2; D unclear. Germline-derived CDR1 and CDR2 are SGHTA and FQGNSA. Between the trimmed V and J ends, which lost 1 base and 3 bases, there was a span of 9 bases. This CDR3 region has 14 residues. CDR3 protein: CASSLEPGYTEAFF. For the CDR3, the DNA is TGTGCCAGCAGCTTAGAGCCGGGATACACTGAAGCTTTCTTT.

This chain uses TRBV2 with TRBJ2-3, with 14 bases lining up with TRBD2. CDR3 length equals 15 residues. Germline CDR1 SNHLY, CDR2 FYNNEI. With 4 bases clipped from V and 4 bases from J, the junction kept 1 base outside the gene matches. The CDR3 region is CASSGLAGGPDTQYF. In DNA form, the CDR3 reads TGTGCCAGCAGTGGACTAGCGGGGGGGCCAGATACGCAGTATTTT. Full variable domain (missing parts from reference TRBV2 and TRBJ2-3): EPEVTQTPSHQVTQMGQEVILRCVPISNHLYFYWYRQILGQKVEFLVSFYNNEISEKSEIFDDQFSVERPDGSNFTLKIRSTKLEDSAMYFCASSGLAGGPDTQYFGPGTRLTVL.

The chain has TRBV29-1 and TRBJ1-2; TRBD1 is a possible D gene (6 bases). The CDR3 extends over 11 amino acids. Germline assignment: CDR1 SQVTM and CDR2 ANQGSEA. V was shortened by 7 bases and J by 4 bases, with 10 bases between the two germline ends. This CDR3 reads CSALDSYGYTF. The CDR3 region has the DNA TGCAGCGCTCTGGACAGCTATGGCTACACCTTC. Together with reference TRBV29-1 and TRBJ1-2, the CDR3 gives the full variable domain: SAVISQKPSRDICQRGTSLTIQCQVDSQVTMMFWYRQQPGQSLTLIATANQGSEATYESGFVIDKFPISRPNLTFSTLTVSNMSPEDSSIYLCSALDSYGYTFGSGTRLTVV.

The V and J genes are TRBV18 and TRBJ2-1; tentatively, D is TRBD2 (5 bases). The CDR3 length is 16 residues. Germline values: CDR1 KGHSH, CDR2 LQKENI. V lost 8 bases, J lost 0 bases, and 17 bases lay in between. CDR3 DNA sequence: TGTGCCAGCCACGGGGAGAGCAGGAGCTCCTACAATGAGCAGTTCTTC. Protein product: CASHGESRSSYNEQFF.